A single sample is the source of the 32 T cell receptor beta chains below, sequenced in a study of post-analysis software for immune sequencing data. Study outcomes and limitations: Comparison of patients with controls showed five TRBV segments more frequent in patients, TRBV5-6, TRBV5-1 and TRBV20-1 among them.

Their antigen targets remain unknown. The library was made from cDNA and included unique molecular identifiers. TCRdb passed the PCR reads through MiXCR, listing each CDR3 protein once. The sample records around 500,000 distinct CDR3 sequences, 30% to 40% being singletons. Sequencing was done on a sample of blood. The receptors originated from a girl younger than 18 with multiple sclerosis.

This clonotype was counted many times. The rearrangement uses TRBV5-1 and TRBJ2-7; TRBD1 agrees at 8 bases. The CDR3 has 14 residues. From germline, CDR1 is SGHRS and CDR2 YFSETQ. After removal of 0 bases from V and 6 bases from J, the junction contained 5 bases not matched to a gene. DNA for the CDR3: TGCGCCAGCAGCTTGGGGACAGGGCAGGGCGAGCAGTACTTC. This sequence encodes CASSLGTGQGEQYF.

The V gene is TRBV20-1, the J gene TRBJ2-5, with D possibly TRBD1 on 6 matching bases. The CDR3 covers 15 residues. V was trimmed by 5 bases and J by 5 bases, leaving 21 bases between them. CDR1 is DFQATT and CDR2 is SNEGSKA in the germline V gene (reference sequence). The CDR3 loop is CSASQGSGRGETQYF. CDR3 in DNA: TGCAGTGCTTCTCAAGGGTCGGGTAGGGGGGAGACCCAGTACTTC.

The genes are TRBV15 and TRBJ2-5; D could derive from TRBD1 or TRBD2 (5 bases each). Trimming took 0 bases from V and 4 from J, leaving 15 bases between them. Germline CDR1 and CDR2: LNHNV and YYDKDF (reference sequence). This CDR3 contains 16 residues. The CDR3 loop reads CATSRDGLRGGETQYF. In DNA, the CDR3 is TGTGCCACCAGCAGAGATGGACTCCGGGGCGGAGAGACCCAGTACTTC. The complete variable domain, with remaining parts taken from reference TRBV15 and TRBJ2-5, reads DAMVIQNPRYQVTQFGKPVTLSCSQTLNHNVMYWYQQKSSQAPKLLFHYYDKDFNNEADTPDNFQSRRPNTSFCFLDIRSPGLGDTAMYLCATSRDGLRGGETQYFGPGTRLLVL.

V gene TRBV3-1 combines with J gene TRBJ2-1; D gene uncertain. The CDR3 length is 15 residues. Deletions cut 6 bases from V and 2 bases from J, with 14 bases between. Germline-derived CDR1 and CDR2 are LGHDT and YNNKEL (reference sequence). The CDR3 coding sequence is TGTGCCAGCAGGCGGCACGGCAGCCCCTACAATGAGCAGTTCTTC. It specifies CASRRHGSPYNEQFF.

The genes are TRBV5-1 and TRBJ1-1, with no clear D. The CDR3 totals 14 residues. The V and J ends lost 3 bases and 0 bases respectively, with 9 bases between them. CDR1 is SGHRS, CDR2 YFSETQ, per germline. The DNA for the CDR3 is TGCGCCAGCAGCTCCCAGGTGATGAACACTGAAGCTTTCTTT. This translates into CASSSQVMNTEAFF. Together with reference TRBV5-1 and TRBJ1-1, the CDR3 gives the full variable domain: KAGVTQTPRYLIKTRGQQVTLSCSPISGHRSVSWYQQTPGQGLQFLFEYFSETQRNKGNFPGRFSGRQFSNSRSEMNVSTLELGDSALYLCASSSQVMNTEAFFGQGTRLTVV.

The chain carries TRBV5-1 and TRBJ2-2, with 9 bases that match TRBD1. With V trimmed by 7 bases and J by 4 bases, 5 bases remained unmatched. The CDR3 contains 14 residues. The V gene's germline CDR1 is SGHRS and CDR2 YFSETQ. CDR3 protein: CASSLGQGTGELFF. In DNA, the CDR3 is TGCGCCAGCTCCTTGGGACAGGGCACCGGGGAGCTGTTTTTT.

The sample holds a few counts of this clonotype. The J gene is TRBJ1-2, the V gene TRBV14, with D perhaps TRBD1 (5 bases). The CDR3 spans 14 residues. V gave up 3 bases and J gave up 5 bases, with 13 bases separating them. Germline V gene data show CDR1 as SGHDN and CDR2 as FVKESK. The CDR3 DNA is TGTGCCAGCAGCCACTTGGGACGGCCATATGGCTACACCTTC. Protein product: CASSHLGRPYGYTF.

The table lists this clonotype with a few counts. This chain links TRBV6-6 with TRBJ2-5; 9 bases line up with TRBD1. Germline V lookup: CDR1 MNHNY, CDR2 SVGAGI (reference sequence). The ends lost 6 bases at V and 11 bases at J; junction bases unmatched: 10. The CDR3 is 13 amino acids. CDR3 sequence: CASRPGTGNEQYF. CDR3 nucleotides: TGTGCCAGCAGACCCGGGACAGGGAATGAGCAGTACTTC.

CDR3 in amino acids: CSAGFTSTDTQYF. DNA of the CDR3: TGCAGTGCTGGGTTTACTAGCACAGATACGCAGTATTTT. V and J are TRBV20-1 and TRBJ2-3; D ambiguous. The V end lost 5 bases, the J end lost 0 bases, and 9 bases lay between the germline ends. This CDR3 has 13 amino acids. The V gene's germline CDR1 is DFQATT and CDR2 SNEGSKA (reference sequence).

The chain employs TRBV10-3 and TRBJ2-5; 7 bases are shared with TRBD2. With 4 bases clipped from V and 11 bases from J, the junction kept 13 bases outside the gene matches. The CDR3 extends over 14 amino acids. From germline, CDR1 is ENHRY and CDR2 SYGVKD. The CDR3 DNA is TGTGCCATCAGTGTAATCGGACTAGATAATGAGCAGTACTTC. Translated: CAISVIGLDNEQYF.

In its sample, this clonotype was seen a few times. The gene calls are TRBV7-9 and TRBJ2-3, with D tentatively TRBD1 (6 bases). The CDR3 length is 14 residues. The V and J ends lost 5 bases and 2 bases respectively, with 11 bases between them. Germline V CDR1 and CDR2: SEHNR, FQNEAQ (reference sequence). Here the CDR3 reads CASSPRTDTDTQYF. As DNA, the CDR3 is TGTGCCAGCAGCCCACGGACAGACACAGATACGCAGTATTTT.

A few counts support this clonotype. The CDR3 reads CASSQDSAQPQHF. The CDR3 DNA is TGCGCCAGCAGCCAAGACTCGGCCCAGCCCCAGCATTTT. The rearrangement uses TRBV4-1 and TRBJ1-5; D is ambiguous. Germline-derived CDR1 and CDR2 are MGHRA and YSYEKL. V was cut by 0 bases and J by 7 bases, with 7 bases left in between. This CDR3 has 13 residues.

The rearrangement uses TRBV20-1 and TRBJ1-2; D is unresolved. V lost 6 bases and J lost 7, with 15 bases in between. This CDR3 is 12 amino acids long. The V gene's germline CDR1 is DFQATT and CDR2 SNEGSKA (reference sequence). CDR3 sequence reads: CSADRVPAGYTF. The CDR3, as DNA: TGCAGTGCCGATCGGGTTCCGGCTGGCTACACCTTC.

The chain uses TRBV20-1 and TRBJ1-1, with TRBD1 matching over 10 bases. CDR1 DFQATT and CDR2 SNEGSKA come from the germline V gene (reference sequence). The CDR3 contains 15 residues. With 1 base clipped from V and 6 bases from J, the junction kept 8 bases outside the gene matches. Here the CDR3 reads CSARGGGTGAPEAFF. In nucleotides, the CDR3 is TGCAGTGCTAGAGGCGGGGGGACAGGGGCCCCTGAAGCTTTCTTT.

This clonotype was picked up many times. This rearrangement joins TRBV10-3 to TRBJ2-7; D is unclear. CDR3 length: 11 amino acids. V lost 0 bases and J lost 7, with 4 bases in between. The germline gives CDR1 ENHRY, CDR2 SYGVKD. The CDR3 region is CAISESGEQYF. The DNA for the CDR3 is TGTGCCATCAGTGAGTCGGGGGAGCAGTACTTC.

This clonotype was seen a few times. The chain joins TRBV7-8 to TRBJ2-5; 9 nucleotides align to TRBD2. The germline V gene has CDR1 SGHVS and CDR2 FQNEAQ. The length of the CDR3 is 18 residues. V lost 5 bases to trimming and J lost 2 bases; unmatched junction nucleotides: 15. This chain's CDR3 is CASSAPSGLAGLQETQYF. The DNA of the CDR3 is TGTGCCAGCAGCGCCCCCTCGGGCCTAGCGGGGCTTCAAGAGACCCAGTACTTC.

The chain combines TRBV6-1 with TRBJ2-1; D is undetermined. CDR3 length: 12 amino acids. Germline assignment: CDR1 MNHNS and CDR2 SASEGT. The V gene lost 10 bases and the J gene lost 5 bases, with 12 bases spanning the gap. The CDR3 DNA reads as TGTGCCACCTCCATCGTGCACAATGAGCAGTTCTTC. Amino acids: CATSIVHNEQFF.

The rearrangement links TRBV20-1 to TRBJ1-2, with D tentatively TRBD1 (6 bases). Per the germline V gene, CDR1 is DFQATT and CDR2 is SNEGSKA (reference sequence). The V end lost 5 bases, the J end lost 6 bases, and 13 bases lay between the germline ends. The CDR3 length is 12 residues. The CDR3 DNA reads TGCAGTGCTTCGGACAGATACCATGGCTACACCTTC. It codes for CSASDRYHGYTF.

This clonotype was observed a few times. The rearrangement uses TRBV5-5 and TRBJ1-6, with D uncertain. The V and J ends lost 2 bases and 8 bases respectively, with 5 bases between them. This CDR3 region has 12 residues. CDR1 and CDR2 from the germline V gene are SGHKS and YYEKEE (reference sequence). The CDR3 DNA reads TGTGCCAGCAGCTTATTTGATTCACCCCTCCACTTT. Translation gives CASSLFDSPLHF.

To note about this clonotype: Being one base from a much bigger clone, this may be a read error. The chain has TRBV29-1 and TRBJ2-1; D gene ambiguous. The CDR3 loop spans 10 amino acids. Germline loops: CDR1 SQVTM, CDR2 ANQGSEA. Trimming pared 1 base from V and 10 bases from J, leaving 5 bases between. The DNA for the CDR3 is TGCAGCGTTGAAGCGGGCGAGCAGTTCTTC. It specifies CSVEAGEQFF.

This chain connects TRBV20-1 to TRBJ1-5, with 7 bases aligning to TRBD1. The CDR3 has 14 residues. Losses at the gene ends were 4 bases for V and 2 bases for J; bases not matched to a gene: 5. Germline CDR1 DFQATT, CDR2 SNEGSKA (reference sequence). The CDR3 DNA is TGCAGTGCTACAACAGGGGTCGGCAATCAGCCCCAGCATTTT. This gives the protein CSATTGVGNQPQHF.

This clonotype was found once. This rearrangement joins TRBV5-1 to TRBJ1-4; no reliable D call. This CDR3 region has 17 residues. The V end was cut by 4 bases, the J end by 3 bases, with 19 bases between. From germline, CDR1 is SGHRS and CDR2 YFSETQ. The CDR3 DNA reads TGCGCCAGCAGCCCCGGAACCCACTTTGGACCTAATGAAAAACTGTTTTTT. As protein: CASSPGTHFGPNEKLFF.

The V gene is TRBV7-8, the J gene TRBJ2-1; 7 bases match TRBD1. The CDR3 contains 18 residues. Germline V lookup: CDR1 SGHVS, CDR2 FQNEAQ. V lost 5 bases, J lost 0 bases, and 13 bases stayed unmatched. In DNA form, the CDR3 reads TGTGCCAGCAGCCAACCCTCGGGACAGAAGTTCTCCTACAATGAGCAGTTCTTC. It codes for CASSQPSGQKFSYNEQFF.

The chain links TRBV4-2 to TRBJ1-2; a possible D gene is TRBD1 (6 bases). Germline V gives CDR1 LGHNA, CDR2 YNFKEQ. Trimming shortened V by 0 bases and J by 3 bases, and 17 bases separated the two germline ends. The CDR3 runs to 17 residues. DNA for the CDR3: TGTGCCAGCAGCCAAGAAAGGGGGGCAGCGAGGTACTATGGCTACACCTTC. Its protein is CASSQERGAARYYGYTF.

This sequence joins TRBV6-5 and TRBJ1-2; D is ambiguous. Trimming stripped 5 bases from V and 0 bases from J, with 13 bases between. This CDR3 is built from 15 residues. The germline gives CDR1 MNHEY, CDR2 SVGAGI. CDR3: CASSRGGKTNYGYTF. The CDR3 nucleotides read TGTGCCAGCAGTCGCGGAGGGAAAACTAACTATGGCTACACCTTC.

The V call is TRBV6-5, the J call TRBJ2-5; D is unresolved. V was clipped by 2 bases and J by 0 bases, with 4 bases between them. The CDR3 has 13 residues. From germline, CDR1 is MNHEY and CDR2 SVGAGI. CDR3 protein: CASSYRYQETQYF. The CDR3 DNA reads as TGTGCCAGCAGTTACCGGTACCAAGAGACCCAGTACTTC.

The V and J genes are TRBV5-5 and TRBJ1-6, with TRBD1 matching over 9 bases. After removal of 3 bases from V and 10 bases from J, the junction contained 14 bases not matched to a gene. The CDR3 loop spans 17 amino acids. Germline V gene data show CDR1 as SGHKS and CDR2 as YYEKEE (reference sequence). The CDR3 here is CASSYGTGILTVSPLHF. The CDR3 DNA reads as TGTGCCAGCAGCTACGGGACAGGGATCCTAACCGTATCACCCCTCCACTTT.

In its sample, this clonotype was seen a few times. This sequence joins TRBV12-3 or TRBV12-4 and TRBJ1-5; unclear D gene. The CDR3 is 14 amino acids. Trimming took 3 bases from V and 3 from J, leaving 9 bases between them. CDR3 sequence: CASSLGRINQPQHF. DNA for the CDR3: TGTGCCAGCAGTTTGGGGAGAATCAATCAGCCCCAGCATTTT.

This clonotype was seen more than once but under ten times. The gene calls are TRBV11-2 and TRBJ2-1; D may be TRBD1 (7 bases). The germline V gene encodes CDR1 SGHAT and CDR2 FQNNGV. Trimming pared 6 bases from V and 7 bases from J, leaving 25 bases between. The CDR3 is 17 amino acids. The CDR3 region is CASRRDLGTETSNEQFF. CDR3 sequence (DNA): TGTGCCAGCAGGCGGGACCTCGGGACAGAGACTTCTAATGAGCAGTTCTTC.

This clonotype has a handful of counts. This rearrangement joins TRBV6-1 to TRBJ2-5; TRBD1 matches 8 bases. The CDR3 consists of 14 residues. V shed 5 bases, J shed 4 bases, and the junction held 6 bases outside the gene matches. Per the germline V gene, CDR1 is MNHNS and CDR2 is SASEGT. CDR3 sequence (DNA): TGTGCCAGCAGTAGACGGACAGGGCCAGAGACCCAGTACTTC. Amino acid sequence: CASSRRTGPETQYF.

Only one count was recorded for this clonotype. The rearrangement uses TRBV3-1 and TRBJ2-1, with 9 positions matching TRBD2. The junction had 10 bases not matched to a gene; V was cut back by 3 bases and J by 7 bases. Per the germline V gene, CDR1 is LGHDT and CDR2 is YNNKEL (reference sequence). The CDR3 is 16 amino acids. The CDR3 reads CASSHHSGGTVNEQFF. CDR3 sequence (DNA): TGTGCCAGCAGCCATCATAGCGGGGGCACTGTGAATGAGCAGTTCTTC.

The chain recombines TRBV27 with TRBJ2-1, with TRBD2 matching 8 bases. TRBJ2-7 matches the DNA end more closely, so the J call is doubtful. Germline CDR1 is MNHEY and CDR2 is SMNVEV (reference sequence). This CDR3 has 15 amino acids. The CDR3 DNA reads TGTGCCAGCAGTTCCCCTAGGACTAGCTACAATGAGCAGTACTTC. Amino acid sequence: CASSSPRTSYNEQYF.